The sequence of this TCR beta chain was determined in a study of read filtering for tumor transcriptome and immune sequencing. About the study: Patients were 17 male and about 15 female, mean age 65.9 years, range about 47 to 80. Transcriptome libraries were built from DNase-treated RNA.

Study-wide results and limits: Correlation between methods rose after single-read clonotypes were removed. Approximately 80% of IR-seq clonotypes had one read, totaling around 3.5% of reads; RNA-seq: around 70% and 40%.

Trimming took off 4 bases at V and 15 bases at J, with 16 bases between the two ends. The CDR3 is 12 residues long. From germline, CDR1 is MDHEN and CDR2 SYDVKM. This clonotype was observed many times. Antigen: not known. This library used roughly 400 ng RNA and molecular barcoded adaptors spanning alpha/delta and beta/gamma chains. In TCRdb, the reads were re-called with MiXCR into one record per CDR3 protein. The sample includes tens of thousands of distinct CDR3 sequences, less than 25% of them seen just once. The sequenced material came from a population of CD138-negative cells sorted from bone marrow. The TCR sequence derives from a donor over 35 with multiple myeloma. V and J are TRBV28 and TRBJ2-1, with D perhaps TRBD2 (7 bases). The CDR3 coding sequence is TGTGCCAGCAGTTCCAGGAGGGGGGGGTGGTTCTTC. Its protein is CASSSRRGGWFF.